This T cell receptor (beta chain) was obtained from a study of blood T cells in healthy people across ages. In this sample, this clonotype turned up a few times. A second PCR of about 7 to 12 cycles used a sample-barcoded 5' primer and a J-beta primer mix. TCRdb re-analysed the 5' RACE reads in MiXCR, keeping a single row per CDR3 protein. Of 1.5 million to 2 million distinct CDR3 sequences listed, about 31% are singletons. The sequencing sample was made of blood. This TCR was sampled from a woman in her 30s in good health.

The CDR3 sequence is CAWSVRASRGETQYF. The CDR3 DNA reads TGTGCCTGGAGTGTAAGGGCTAGTAGGGGCGAGACCCAGTACTTC. This chain connects TRBV30 to TRBJ2-5; D is possibly TRBD1 (5 bases). CDR1 is GTSNPN and CDR2 is SVGIG in the germline V gene (reference sequence). This CDR3 has 15 residues. The V gene lost 0 bases and the J gene lost 5 bases, with 16 bases spanning the gap. Based on the CDR3 plus reference TRBV30 and TRBJ2-5, the full variable domain is SQTIHQWPATLVQPVGSPLSLECTVEGTSNPNLYWYRQAAGRGLQLLFYSVGIGQISSEVPQNLSASRPQDRQFILSSKKLLLSDSGFYLCAWSVRASRGETQYFGPGTRLLVL.